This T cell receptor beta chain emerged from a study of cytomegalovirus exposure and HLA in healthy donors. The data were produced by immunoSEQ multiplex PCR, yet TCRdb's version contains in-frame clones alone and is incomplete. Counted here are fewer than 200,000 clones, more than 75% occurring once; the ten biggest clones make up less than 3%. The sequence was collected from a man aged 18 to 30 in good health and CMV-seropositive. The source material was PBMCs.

The CDR3, as DNA: TGTGCCAGCAGTGTGGATGGGGCCGCCGGGGAGCTGTTTTTT. Its translation is CASSVDGAAGELFF. This chain joins TRBV6-1 and TRBJ2-2, with TRBD1 as a possible D gene (5 bases). Germline lookup yields CDR1 MNHNS and CDR2 SASEGT. V was trimmed by 4 bases and J by 6 bases, leaving 12 bases between them. The CDR3 loop spans 14 amino acids.